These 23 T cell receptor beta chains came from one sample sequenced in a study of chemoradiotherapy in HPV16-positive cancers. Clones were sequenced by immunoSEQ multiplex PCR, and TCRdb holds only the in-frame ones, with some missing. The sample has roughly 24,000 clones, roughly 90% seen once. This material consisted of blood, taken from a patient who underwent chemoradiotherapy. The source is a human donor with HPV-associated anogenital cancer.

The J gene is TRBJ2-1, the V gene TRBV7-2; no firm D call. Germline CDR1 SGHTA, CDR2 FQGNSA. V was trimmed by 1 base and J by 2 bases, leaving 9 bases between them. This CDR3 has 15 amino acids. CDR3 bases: TGTGCCAGCAGCTTAGTATTTAGCCCCTACAATGAGCAGTTCTTC. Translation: CASSLVFSPYNEQFF.

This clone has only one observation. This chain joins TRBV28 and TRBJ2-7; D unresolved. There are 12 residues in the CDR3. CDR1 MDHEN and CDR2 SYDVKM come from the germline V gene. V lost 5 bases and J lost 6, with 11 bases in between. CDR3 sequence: CASSPRVFEQYF. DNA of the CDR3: TGTGCCAGCAGTCCCCGGGTTTTCGAGCAGTACTTC.

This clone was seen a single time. CDR3 bases: TGTGCCACCTACAGGGGCAATAACTATGGCTACACCTTC. It encodes CATYRGNNYGYTF. The chain carries TRBV28 and TRBJ1-2, with TRBD1 matching over 7 bases. V was pared by 10 bases and J by 1 base, with 6 bases of the junction left unmatched. CDR1 is MDHEN, CDR2 SYDVKM, per germline. CDR3 length: 13 residues.

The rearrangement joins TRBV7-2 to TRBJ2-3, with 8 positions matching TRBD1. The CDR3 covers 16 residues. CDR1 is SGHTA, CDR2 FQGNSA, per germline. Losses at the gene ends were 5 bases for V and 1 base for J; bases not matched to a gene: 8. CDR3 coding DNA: TGTGCCAGCAGCCCCCAGACAGGGGATGGCACAGATACGCAGTATTTT. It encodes CASSPQTGDGTDTQYF.

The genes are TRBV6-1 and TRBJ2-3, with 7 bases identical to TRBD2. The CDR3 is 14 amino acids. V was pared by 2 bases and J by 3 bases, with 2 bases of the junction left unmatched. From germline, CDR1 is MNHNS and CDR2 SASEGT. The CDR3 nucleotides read TGTGCCAGCAGTGAAACGGGAGGTACAGATACGCAGTATTTT. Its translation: CASSETGGTDTQYF.

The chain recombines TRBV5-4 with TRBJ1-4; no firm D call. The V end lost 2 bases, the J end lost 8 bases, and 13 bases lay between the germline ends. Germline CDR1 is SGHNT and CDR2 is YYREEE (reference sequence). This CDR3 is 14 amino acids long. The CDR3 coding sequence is TGTGCCAGCAGCTTCAACTTGGACCACGAAAAACTGTTTTTT. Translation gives CASSFNLDHEKLFF.

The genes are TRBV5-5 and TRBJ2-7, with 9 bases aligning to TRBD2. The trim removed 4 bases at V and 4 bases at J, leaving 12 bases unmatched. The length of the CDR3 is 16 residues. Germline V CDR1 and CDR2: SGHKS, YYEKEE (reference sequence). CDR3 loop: CASSRSGTSLAYEQYF. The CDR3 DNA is TGTGCCAGCAGCCGTTCCGGGACTAGCCTAGCATACGAGCAGTACTTC.

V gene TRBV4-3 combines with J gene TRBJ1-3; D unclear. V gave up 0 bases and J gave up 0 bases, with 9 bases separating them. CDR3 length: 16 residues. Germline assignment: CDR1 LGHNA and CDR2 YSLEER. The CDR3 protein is CASSQDIRASGNTIYF. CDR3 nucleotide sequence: TGCGCCAGCAGCCAAGATATTAGAGCCTCTGGAAACACCATATATTTT.

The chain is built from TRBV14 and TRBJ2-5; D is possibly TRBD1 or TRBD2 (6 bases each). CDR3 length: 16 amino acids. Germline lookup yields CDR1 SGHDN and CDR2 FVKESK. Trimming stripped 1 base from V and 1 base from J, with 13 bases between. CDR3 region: CASSQVRGRPQETQYF. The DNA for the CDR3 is TGTGCCAGCAGCCAAGTTCGGGGGCGCCCCCAAGAGACCCAGTACTTC.

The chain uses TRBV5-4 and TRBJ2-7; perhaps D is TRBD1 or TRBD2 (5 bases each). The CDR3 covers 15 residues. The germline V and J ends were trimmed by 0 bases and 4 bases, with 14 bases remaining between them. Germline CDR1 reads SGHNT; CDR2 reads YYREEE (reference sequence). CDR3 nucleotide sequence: TGTGCCAGCAGCTTGGCAAAGGGACCGACGTACGAGCAGTACTTC. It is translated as CASSLAKGPTYEQYF.

The DNA for the CDR3 is TGTGCCAGTAGTACAACGACGGCGAGCTCCTACAATGAGCAGTTCTTC. It specifies CASSTTTASSYNEQFF. The chain recombines TRBV19 with TRBJ2-1; no clear D gene. The CDR3 is made up of 16 amino acids. Germline V lookup: CDR1 LNHDA, CDR2 SQIVND (reference sequence). Trimming stripped 4 bases from V and 0 bases from J, with 13 bases between.

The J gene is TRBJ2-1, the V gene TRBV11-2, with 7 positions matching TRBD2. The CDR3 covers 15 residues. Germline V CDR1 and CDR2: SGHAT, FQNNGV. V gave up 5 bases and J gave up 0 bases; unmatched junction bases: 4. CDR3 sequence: CASSPGLDSYNEQFF. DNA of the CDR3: TGTGCCAGCAGCCCTGGACTAGACTCCTACAATGAGCAGTTCTTC.

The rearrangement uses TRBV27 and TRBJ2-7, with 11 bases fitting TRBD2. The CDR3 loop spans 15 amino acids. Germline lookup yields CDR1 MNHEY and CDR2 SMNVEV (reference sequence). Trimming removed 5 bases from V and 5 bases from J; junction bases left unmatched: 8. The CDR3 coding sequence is TGTGCCAGCAGTCCCCGACTAGCGGGGATCGACGAGCAGTACTTC. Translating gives CASSPRLAGIDEQYF.

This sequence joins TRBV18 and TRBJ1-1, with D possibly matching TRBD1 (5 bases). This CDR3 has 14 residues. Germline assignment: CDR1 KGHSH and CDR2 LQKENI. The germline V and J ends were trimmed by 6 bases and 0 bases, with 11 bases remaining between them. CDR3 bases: TGTGCCAGCTCCCAGGGACGGATGAACACTGAAGCTTTCTTT. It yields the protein CASSQGRMNTEAFF.

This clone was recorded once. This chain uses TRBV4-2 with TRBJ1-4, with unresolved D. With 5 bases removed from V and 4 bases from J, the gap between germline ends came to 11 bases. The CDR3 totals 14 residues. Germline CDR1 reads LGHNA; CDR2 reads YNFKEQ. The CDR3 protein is CASSIRSGNEKLFF. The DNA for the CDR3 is TGTGCCAGCAGCATCCGGTCGGGTAATGAAAAACTGTTTTTT.

CDR3 residues: CASSLTIGGSSPLHF. CDR3 sequence (DNA): TGTGCCAGCAGCTTAACAATAGGGGGTAGTTCACCCCTCCACTTT. J is TRBJ1-6 and V is TRBV7-3, with a tentative D call TRBD1 (6 bases). Germline assignment: CDR1 SGHTA and CDR2 FQGTGA. V was shortened by 0 bases and J by 9 bases, with 12 bases between the two germline ends. The CDR3 consists of 15 residues.

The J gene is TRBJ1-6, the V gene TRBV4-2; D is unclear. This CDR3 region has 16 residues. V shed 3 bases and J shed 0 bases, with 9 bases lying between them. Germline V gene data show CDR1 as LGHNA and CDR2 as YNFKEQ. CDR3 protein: CASSHLAVSYNSPLHF. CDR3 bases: TGTGCCAGCAGCCATCTTGCCGTCTCCTATAATTCACCCCTCCACTTT.

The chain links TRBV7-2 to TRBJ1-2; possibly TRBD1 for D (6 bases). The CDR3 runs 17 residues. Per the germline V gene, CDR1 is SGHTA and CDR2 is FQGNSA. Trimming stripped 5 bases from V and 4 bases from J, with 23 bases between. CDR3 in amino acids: CASSRDVRGGLRYGYTF. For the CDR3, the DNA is TGTGCCAGCAGCCGGGACGTCAGGGGTGGGCTGCGCTATGGCTACACCTTC.

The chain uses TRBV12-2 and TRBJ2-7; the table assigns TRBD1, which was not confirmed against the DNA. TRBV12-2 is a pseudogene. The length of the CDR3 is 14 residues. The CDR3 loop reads CASRFGQVDYEQYF. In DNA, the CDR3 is TGTGCAAGTCGCTTCGGACAGGTTGACTACGAGCAGTACTTC.

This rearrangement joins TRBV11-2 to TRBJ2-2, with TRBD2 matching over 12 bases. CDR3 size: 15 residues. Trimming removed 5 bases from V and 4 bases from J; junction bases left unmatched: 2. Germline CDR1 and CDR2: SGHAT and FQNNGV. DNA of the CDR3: TGTGCCAGCAGCCCGGGACTAGCGGGCACCGGGGAGCTGTTTTTT. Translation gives CASSPGLAGTGELFF.

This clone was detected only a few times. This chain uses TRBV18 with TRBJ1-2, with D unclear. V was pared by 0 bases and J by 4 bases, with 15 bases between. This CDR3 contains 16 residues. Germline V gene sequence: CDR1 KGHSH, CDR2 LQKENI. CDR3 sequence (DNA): TGTGCCAGCTCACCACCCCGTGTCACTGCGTTCTATGGCTACACCTTC. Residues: CASSPPRVTAFYGYTF.

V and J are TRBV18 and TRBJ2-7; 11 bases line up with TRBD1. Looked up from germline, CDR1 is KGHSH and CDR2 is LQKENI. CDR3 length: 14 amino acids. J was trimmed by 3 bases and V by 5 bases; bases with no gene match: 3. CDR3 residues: CASSRTGGHYEQYF. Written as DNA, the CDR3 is TGTGCCAGCTCAAGGACAGGGGGCCACTACGAGCAGTACTTC.

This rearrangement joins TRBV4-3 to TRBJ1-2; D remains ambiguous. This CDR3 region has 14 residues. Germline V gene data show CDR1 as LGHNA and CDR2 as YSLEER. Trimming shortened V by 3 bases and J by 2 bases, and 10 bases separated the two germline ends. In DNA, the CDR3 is TGCGCCAGCAGCCAGGCTGACGGGAACTATGGCTACACCTTC. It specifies CASSQADGNYGYTF.